A single sample gave rise to the 2 T cell receptor beta chains below, sequenced in a study of blood T cell repertoires in COVID-19. The table came from immunoSEQ multiplex PCR; TCRdb's copy has only in-frame clones and leaves some out. The data show 180,000 or so clones, approximately 88% seen once. Sequencing was carried out using peripheral blood. These receptor sequences come from a woman in her thirties or forties with COVID-19, enrolled during active disease.

The chain couples TRBV9 to TRBJ1-2; no clear D. The length of the CDR3 is 13 residues. Germline values: CDR1 SGDLS, CDR2 YYNGEE. V was trimmed by 0 bases and J by 8 bases, leaving 11 bases between them. This CDR3 reads CASSVGASGGYTF. The DNA of the CDR3 is TGTGCCAGCAGCGTAGGGGCCTCGGGAGGCTACACCTTC.

The chain couples TRBV3-1 (or the pseudogene TRBV3-2) to TRBJ2-7; maybe TRBD1 (6 bases). CDR1 is LGHDT, CDR2 YNNKEL, per germline (reference sequence). Trimming shortened V by 0 bases and J by 1 base, and 10 bases separated the two germline ends. The CDR3 length is 15 residues. CDR3 sequence (DNA): TGTGCCAGCAGCCAAGAGGGCAGGGGATCCTACGAGCAGTACTTC. It translates to CASSQEGRGSYEQYF.